This T cell receptor beta chain was recorded in a study of T cells in localized non-small cell lung cancer. Study-level findings and limits: Out of the top 100 tumor clones, a median roughly 58 were seen in adjacent lung. An association was observed between higher blood T cell density and longer overall survival.

The table lists this clone with a few counts. The antigen is undetermined. V lost 2 bases and J lost 8, with 9 bases in between. Germline lookup yields CDR1 MDHEN and CDR2 SYDVKM. This CDR3 region has 12 residues. TCRdb's table, derived via immunoSEQ multiplex PCR, lists solely in-frame clones and lacks some. The sample contains approximately 1,600 clones, roughly 30% of which appear only once. Sample: lung tumor tissue, taken before any cancer treatment. The clonotype comes from a man aged 35-69 years with stage I lung adenocarcinoma. The chain recombines TRBV28 with TRBJ1-2; D uncertain. In nucleotides, the CDR3 is TGTGCCAGCAGTTTAAGGGTTTACGGCTACACCTTC. The encoded protein is CASSLRVYGYTF.